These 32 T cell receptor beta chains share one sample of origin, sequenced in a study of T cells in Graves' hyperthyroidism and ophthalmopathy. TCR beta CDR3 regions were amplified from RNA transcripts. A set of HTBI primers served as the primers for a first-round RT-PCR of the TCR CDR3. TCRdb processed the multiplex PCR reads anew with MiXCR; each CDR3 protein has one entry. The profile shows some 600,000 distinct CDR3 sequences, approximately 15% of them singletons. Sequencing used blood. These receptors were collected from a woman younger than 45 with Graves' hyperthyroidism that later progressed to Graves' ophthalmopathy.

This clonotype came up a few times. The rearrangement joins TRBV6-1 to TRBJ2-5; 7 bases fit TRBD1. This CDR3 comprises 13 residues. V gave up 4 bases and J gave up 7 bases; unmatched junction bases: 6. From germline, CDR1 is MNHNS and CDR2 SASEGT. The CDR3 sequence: CASSGQGVLTQYF. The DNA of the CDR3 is TGTGCCAGCAGTGGTCAGGGGGTATTGACCCAGTACTTC.

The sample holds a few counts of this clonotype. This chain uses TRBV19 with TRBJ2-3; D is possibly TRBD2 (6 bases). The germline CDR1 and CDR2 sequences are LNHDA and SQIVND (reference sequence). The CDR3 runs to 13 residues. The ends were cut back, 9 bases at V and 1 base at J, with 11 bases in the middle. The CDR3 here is CASAIAGTDTQYF. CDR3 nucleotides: TGTGCCAGCGCAATAGCGGGCACAGATACGCAGTATTTT.

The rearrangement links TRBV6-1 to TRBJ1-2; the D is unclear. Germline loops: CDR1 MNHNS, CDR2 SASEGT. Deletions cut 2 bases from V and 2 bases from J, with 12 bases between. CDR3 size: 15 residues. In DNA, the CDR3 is TGTGCCAGCAGTGAACAGGCAGGATTAAACTATGGCTACACCTTC. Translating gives CASSEQAGLNYGYTF.

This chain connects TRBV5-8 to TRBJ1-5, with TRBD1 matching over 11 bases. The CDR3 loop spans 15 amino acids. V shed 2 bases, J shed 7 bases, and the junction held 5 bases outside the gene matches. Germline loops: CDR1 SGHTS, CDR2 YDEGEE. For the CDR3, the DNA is TGTGCCAGCAGCTTAGGACAGGGGGCCAAACAGCCCCAGCATTTT. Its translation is CASSLGQGAKQPQHF.

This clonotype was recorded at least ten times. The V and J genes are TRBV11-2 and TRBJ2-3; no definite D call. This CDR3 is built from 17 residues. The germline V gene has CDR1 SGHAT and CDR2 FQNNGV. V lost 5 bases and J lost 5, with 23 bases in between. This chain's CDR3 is CASSPHRAIKPLDTQYF. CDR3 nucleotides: TGTGCCAGCAGCCCCCATAGGGCCATCAAACCTTTAGATACGCAGTATTTT.

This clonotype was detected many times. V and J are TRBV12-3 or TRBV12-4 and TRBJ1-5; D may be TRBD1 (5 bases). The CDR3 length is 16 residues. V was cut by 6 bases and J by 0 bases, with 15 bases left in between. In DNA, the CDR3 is TGTGCCAGCAGCCCCCGGCAGGGAGGTAGCAATCAGCCCCAGCATTTT. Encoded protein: CASSPRQGGSNQPQHF.

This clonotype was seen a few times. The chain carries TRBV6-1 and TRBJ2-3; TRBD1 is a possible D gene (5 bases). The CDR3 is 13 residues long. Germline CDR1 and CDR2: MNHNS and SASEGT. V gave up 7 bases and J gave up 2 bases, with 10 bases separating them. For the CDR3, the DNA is TGTGCCAGCACCGACAGATTCACAGATACGCAGTATTTT. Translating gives CASTDRFTDTQYF.

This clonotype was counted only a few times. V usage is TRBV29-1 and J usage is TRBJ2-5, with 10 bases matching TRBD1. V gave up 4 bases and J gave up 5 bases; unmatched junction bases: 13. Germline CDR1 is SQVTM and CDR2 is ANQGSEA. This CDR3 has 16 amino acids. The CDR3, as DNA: TGCAGCGTTGGGAGGACAGGGGGTTCCCCGCTGGAGACCCAGTACTTC. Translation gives CSVGRTGGSPLETQYF.

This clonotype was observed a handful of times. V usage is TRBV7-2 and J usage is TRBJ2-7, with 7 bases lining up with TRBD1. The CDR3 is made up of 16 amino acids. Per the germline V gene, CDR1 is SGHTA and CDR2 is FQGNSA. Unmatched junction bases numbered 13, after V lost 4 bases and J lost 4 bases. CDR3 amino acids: CASSSRGGAVWYEQYF. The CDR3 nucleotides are TGTGCCAGCAGCTCTCGAGGGGGCGCCGTCTGGTACGAGCAGTACTTC.

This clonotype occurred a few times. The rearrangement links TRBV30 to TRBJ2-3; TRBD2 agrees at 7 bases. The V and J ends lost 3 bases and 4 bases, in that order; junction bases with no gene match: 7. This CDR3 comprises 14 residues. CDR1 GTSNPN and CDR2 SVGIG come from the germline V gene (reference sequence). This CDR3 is CAWSPRGSSDTQYF. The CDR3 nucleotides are TGTGCCTGGAGCCCACGCGGGAGTTCAGATACGCAGTATTTT. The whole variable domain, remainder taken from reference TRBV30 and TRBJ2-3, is SQTIHQWPATLVQPVGSPLSLECTVEGTSNPNLYWYRQAAGRGLQLLFYSVGIGQISSEVPQNLSASRPQDRQFILSSKKLLLSDSGFYLCAWSPRGSSDTQYFGPGTRLTVL.

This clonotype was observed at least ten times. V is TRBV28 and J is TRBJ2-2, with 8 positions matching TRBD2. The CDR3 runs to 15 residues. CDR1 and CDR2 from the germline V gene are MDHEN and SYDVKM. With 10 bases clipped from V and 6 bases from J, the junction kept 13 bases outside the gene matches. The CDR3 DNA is TGTGCCACCGTCTTAAGCGGGAGCCAGGCCGGGGAGCTGTTTTTT. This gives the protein CATVLSGSQAGELFF. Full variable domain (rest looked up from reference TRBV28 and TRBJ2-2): DVKVTQSSRYLVKRTGEKVFLECVQDMDHENMFWYRQDPGLGLRLIYFSYDVKMKEKGDIPEGYSVSREKKERFSLILESASTNQTSMYLCATVLSGSQAGELFFGEGSRLTVL.

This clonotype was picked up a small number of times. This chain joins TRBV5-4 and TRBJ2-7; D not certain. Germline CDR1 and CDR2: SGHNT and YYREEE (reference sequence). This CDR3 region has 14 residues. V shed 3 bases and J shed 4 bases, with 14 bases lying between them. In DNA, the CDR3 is TGTGCCAGCAGCTCTATAGGTCTGAGGTACGAGCAGTACTTC. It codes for CASSSIGLRYEQYF.

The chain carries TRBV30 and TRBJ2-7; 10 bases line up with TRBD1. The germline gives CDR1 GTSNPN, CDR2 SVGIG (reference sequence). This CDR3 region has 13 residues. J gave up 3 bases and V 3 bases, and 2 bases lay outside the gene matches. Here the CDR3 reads CAWSRDRGYEQYF. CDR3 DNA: TGTGCCTGGAGCCGGGACAGGGGCTACGAGCAGTACTTC.

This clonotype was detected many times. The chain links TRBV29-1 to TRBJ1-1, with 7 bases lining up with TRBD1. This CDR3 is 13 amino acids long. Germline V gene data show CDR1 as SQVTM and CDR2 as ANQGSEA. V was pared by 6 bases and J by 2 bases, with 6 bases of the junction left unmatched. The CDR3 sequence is CSVIRDSNTEAFF. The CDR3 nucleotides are TGCAGCGTGATCAGGGACAGCAACACTGAAGCTTTCTTT.

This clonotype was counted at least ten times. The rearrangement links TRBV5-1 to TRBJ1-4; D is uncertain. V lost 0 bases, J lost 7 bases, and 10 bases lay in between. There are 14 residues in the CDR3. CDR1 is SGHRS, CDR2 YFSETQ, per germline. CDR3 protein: CASSLAVAPEKLFF. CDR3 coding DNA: TGCGCCAGCAGCTTGGCCGTGGCCCCTGAAAAACTGTTTTTT.

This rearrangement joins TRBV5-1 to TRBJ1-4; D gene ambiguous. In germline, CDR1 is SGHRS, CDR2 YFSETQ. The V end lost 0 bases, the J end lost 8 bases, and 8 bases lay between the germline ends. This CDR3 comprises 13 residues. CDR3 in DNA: TGCGCCAGCAGCTTGGAATCGGGGGAAAAACTGTTTTTT. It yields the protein CASSLESGEKLFF.

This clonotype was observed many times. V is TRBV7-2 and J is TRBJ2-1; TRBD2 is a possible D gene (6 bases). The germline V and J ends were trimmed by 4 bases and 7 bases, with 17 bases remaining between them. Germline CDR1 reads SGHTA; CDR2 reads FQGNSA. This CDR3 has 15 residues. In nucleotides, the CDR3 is TGTGCCAGCAGCTGGCTTACCGGGACTGGGAATGAGCAGTTCTTC. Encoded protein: CASSWLTGTGNEQFF.

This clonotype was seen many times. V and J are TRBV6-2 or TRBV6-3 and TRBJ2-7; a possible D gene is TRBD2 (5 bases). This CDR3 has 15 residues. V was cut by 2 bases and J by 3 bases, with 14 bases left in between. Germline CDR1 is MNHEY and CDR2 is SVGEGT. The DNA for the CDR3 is TGTGCCAGCAGTTACGTGGGTGAGGGTTTCTACGAGCAGTACTTC. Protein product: CASSYVGEGFYEQYF.

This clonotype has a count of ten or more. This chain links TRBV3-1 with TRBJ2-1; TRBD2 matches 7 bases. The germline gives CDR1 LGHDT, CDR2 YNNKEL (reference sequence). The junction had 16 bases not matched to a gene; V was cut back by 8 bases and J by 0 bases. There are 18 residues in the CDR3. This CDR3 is CASFPSAGAMSSYNEQFF. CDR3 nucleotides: TGTGCCAGCTTCCCCAGTGCGGGAGCTATGAGCTCCTACAATGAGCAGTTCTTC.

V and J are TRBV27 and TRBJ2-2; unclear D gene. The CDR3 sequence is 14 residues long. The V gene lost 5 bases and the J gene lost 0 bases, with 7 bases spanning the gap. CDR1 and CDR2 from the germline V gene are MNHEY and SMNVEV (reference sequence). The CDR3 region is CASSQPANTGELFF. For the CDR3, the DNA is TGTGCCAGCAGTCAGCCCGCGAACACCGGGGAGCTGTTTTTT.

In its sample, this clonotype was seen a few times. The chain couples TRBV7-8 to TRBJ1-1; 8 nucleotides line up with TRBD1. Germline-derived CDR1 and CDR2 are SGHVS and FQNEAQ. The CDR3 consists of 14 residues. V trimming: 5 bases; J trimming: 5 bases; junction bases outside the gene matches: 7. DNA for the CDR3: TGTGCCAGCAGCCCCCAGACAGGGGTAACTGAAGCTTTCTTT. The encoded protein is CASSPQTGVTEAFF. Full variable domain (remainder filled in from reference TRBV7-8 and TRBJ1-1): GAGVSQSPRYKVAKRGQDVALRCDPISGHVSLFWYQQALGQGPEFLTYFQNEAQLDKSGLPSDRFFAERPEGSVSTLKIQRTQQEDSAVYLCASSPQTGVTEAFFGQGTRLTVV.

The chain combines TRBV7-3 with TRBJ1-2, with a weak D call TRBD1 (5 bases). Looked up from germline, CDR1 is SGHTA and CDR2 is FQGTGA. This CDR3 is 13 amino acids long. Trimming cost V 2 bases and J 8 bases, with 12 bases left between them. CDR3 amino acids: CASSLGGDGGYTF. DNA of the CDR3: TGTGCCAGCAGCTTAGGGGGGGACGGGGGCTACACCTTC.

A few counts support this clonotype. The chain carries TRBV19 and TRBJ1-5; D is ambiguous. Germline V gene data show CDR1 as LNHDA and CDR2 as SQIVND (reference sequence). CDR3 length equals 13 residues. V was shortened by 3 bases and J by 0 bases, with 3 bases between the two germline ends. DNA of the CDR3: TGTGCCAGTAGTATGGATAGCAATCAGCCCCAGCATTTT. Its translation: CASSMDSNQPQHF. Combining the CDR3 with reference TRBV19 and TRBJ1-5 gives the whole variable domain DGGITQSPKYLFRKEGQNVTLSCEQNLNHDAMYWYRQDPGQGLRLIYYSQIVNDFQKGDIAEGYSVSREKKESFPLTVTSAQKNPTAFYLCASSMDSNQPQHFGDGTRLSIL.

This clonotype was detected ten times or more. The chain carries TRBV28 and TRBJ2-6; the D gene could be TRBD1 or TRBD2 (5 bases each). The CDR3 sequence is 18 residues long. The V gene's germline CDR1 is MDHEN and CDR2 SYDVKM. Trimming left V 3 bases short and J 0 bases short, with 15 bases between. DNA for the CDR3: TGTGCCAGCAGTTTTGAGGGGATTATGTCCTCTGGGGCCAACGTCCTGACTTTC. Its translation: CASSFEGIMSSGANVLTF.

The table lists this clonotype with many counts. CDR3 amino acids: CASSLAGTSGRAIGTQYF. The CDR3 DNA reads TGTGCCAGCAGCTTAGCCGGGACTAGCGGGAGGGCCATCGGGACGCAGTATTTT. The chain employs TRBV7-2 and TRBJ2-3; 16 nucleotides line up with TRBD2. From germline, CDR1 is SGHTA and CDR2 FQGNSA. With V trimmed by 0 bases and J by 9 bases, 9 bases remained unmatched. The CDR3 totals 18 residues.

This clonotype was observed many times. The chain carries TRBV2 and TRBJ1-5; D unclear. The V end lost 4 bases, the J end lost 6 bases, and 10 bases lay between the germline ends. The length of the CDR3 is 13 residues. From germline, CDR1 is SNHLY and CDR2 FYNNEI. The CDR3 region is CASSGSRAQPQHF. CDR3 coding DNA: TGTGCCAGCAGTGGTTCACGAGCTCAGCCCCAGCATTTT.

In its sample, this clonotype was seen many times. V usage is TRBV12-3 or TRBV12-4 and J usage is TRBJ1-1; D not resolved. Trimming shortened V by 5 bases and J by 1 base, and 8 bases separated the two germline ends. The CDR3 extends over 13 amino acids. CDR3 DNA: TGTGCCAGCAGTCTCCATAGGAACACTGAAGCTTTCTTT. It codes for CASSLHRNTEAFF.

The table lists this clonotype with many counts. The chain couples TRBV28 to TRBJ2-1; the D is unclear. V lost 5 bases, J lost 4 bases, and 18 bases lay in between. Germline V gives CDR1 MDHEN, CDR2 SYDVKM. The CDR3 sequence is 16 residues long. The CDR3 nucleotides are TGTGCCAGCAGTCCTCGCGACACCTCGAGATACAATGAGCAGTTCTTC. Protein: CASSPRDTSRYNEQFF.

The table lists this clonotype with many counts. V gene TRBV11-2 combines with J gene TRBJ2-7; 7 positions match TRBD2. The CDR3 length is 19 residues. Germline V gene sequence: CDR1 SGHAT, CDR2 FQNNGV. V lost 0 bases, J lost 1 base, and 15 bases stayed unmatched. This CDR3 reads CASSLDWEGQRLYSYEQYF. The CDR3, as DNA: TGTGCCAGCAGCTTAGATTGGGAGGGCCAGCGACTGTATTCCTACGAGCAGTACTTC.

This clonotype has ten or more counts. The CDR3 spells CAWSTTWGYGYTF. The CDR3 bases are TGTGCCTGGAGTACTACATGGGGGTATGGCTACACCTTC. The J gene is TRBJ1-2, the V gene TRBV30, with D perhaps matching TRBD1 (5 bases). V lost 2 bases, J lost 5 bases, and 12 bases lay in between. The CDR3 covers 13 residues. Germline CDR1 is GTSNPN and CDR2 is SVGIG (reference sequence).

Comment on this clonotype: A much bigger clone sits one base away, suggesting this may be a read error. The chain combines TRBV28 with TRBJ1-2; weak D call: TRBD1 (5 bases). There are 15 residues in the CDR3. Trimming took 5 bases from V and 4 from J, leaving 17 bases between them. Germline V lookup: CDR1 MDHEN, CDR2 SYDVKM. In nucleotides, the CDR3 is TGTGCCAGCAGTCCCCACCACCAGGGTTTCTATGGCTACACCTTC. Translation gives CASSPHHQGFYGYTF.

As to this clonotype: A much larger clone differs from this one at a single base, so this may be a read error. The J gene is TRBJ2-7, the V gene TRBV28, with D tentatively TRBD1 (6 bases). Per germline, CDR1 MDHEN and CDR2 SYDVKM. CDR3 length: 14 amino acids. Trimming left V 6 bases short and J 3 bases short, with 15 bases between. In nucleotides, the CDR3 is TGTGCCAGCAGCCTCCTAGAACAGGGCTACGAGCAGTACTTC. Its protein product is CASSLLEQGYEQYF.